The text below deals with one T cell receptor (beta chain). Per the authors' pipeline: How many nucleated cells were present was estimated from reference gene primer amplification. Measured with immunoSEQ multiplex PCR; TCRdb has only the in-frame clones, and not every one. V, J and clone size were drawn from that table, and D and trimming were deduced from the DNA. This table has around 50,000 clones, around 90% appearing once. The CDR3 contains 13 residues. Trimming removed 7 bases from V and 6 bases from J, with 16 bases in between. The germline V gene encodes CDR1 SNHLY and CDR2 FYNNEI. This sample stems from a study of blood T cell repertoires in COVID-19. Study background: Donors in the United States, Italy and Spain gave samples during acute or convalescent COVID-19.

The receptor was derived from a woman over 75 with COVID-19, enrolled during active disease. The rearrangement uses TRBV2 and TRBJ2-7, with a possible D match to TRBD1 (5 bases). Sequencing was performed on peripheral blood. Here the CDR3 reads CASKTVLSPEQYF. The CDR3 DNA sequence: TGTGCCAGCAAGACAGTCCTAAGTCCCGAGCAGTACTTC. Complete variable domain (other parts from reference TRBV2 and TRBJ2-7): EPEVTQTPSHQVTQMGQEVILRCVPISNHLYFYWYRQILGQKVEFLVSFYNNEISEKSEIFDDQFSVERPDGSNFTLKIRSTKLEDSAMYFCASKTVLSPEQYFGPGTRLTVT.